Each of the 22 T cell receptor beta chains below was sequenced from the same sample in a study of cytomegalovirus exposure and HLA in healthy donors. The PCR ran on 60 Vbeta and 13 Jbeta primers. Data came from immunoSEQ multiplex PCR; TCRdb stores just in-frame clones and leaves some out. The sample lists about 200,000 clones, around 82% seen once, with 1.5% to 2% in the top ten. Sample: PBMCs. These receptors came from a man in his late teens or twenties in good health and CMV-seronegative.

Here the CDR3 reads CASSAGGRYGYTF. The CDR3 DNA reads as TGCGCCAGCAGTGCAGGAGGCCGCTATGGCTACACCTTC. The V and J genes are TRBV10-1 and TRBJ1-2; D gene uncertain. The ends were cut back, 4 bases at V and 4 bases at J, with 10 bases in the middle. The CDR3 sequence is 13 residues long. Germline V gene sequence: CDR1 WNHNN, CDR2 SYGVQD (reference sequence).

In this sample, this clone turned up a few times. The chain joins TRBV6-5 to TRBJ2-7; TRBD1 matches 7 bases. V lost 1 base, J lost 4 bases, and 7 bases stayed unmatched. This CDR3 contains 15 residues. CDR1 is MNHEY and CDR2 is SVGAGI in the germline V gene. CDR3 sequence reads: CASSYFPGTAYEQYF. For the CDR3, the DNA is TGTGCCAGCAGTTACTTCCCAGGGACAGCGTACGAGCAGTACTTC.

In this sample, this clone turned up a few times. The CDR3 protein is CASSPRDRGRGGEKLFF. For the CDR3, the DNA is TGTGCCAGCAGCCCCCGGGACAGGGGGCGCGGAGGTGAAAAACTGTTTTTT. The chain joins TRBV4-2 to TRBJ1-4; 12 bases match TRBD1. CDR1 is LGHNA and CDR2 is YNFKEQ in the germline V gene. The CDR3 has 17 amino acids. V gave up 4 bases and J gave up 7 bases; unmatched junction bases: 10.

The chain couples TRBV28 to TRBJ2-7; a weak D match, TRBD2 (7 bases). Germline V lookup: CDR1 MDHEN, CDR2 SYDVKM. Trimming pared 0 bases from V and 2 bases from J, leaving 14 bases between. There are 16 residues in the CDR3. In DNA form, the CDR3 reads TGTGCCAGCAGTTTATGGGGAGGGGGGGTTACCTACGAGCAGTACTTC. Its protein is CASSLWGGGVTYEQYF.

V and J are TRBV7-2 and TRBJ2-3; 7 bases are shared with TRBD2. Germline V gives CDR1 SGHTA, CDR2 FQGNSA. This CDR3 spans 16 amino acids. J was trimmed by 2 bases and V by 1 base; bases with no gene match: 6. The CDR3 sequence: CASSLGISGYTDTQYF. CDR3 DNA: TGTGCCAGCAGCTTAGGGATTAGCGGGTACACAGATACGCAGTATTTT.

The J gene is TRBJ2-1, the V gene TRBV2; D gene unclear. Germline V gene lookup returns CDR1 SNHLY and CDR2 FYNNEI. The CDR3 loop spans 14 amino acids. V lost 5 bases and J 2 bases, leaving 10 bases between the germline ends. Here the CDR3 reads CASSSDPPYNEQFF. The CDR3 region has the DNA TGTGCCAGCAGTAGCGACCCGCCCTACAATGAGCAGTTCTTC.

The chain recombines TRBV29-1 with TRBJ1-5, with TRBD1 as a possible D gene (5 bases). The V gene lost 2 bases and the J gene lost 1 base, with 6 bases spanning the gap. The germline CDR1 and CDR2 sequences are SQVTM and ANQGSEA. The CDR3 is 13 residues long. CDR3 nucleotide sequence: TGCAGCGTTGAACAGGGAAGCAATCAGCCCCAGCATTTT. This codes for CSVEQGSNQPQHF. Variable domain in full (rest from reference TRBV29-1 and TRBJ1-5): SAVISQKPSRDICQRGTSLTIQCQVDSQVTMMFWYRQQPGQSLTLIATANQGSEATYESGFVIDKFPISRPNLTFSTLTVSNMSPEDSSIYLCSVEQGSNQPQHFGDGTRLSIL.

This clone is a singleton in its sample. V is TRBV28 and J is TRBJ2-2, with unresolved D. The CDR3 has 14 amino acids. V gave up 5 bases and J gave up 1 base, with 8 bases separating them. Per the germline V gene, CDR1 is MDHEN and CDR2 is SYDVKM. CDR3 sequence (DNA): TGTGCCAGCAGTGGGCAGGTGAACACCGGGGAGCTGTTTTTT. It is translated as CASSGQVNTGELFF.

The J gene is TRBJ2-3, the V gene TRBV5-1, with 12 nucleotides matching TRBD2. This CDR3 has 18 amino acids. Germline CDR1 and CDR2: SGHRS and YFSETQ. V trimming: 3 bases; J trimming: 1 base; junction bases outside the gene matches: 9. The CDR3 DNA is TGCGCCAGCAGCTCGCGGTGGGCTAGCGGGGGGGGCACAGATACGCAGTATTTT. Its protein product is CASSSRWASGGGTDTQYF.

The CDR3 sequence is CASSSSGGQNQPQHF. DNA of the CDR3: TGTGCCAGCAGCTCATCAGGTGGACAGAATCAGCCCCAGCATTTT. This chain uses TRBV6-5 with TRBJ1-5, with D perhaps matching TRBD1 (6 bases). Looked up from germline, CDR1 is MNHEY and CDR2 is SVGAGI. V lost 6 bases, J lost 4 bases, and 16 bases lay in between. The CDR3 is 15 amino acids.

CDR3 nucleotide sequence: TGCAGCGTTGGCCAGGTGAACACTGAAGCTTTCTTT. This codes for CSVGQVNTEAFF. The gene calls are TRBV29-1 and TRBJ1-1; D gene ambiguous. The CDR3 is made up of 12 amino acids. The germline V and J ends were trimmed by 4 bases and 0 bases, with 6 bases remaining between them. Germline V gene sequence: CDR1 SQVTM, CDR2 ANQGSEA. Combining the CDR3 with reference TRBV29-1 and TRBJ1-1 gives the whole variable domain SAVISQKPSRDICQRGTSLTIQCQVDSQVTMMFWYRQQPGQSLTLIATANQGSEATYESGFVIDKFPISRPNLTFSTLTVSNMSPEDSSIYLCSVGQVNTEAFFGQGTRLTVV.

This sequence joins TRBV5-1 and TRBJ2-3; D perhaps matches TRBD2 (5 bases). V was pared by 1 base and J by 1 base, with 16 bases between. The germline V gene has CDR1 SGHRS and CDR2 YFSETQ. The CDR3 sequence is 17 residues long. CDR3 DNA: TGCGCCAGCAGCTTGATGGCCGCGGGTGGTGGCACAGATACGCAGTATTTT. It yields the protein CASSLMAAGGGTDTQYF. Full variable domain (remainder filled in from reference TRBV5-1 and TRBJ2-3): KAGVTQTPRYLIKTRGQQVTLSCSPISGHRSVSWYQQTPGQGLQFLFEYFSETQRNKGNFPGRFSGRQFSNSRSEMNVSTLELGDSALYLCASSLMAAGGGTDTQYFGPGTRLTVL.

This rearrangement joins TRBV11-2 to TRBJ1-3; no clear D. Germline V lookup: CDR1 SGHAT, CDR2 FQNNGV. The CDR3 contains 14 residues. The ends were cut back, 5 bases at V and 2 bases at J, with 10 bases in the middle. As DNA, the CDR3 is TGTGCCAGCAGCCGAGGGATTACTGGAAACACCATATATTTT. Its protein product is CASSRGITGNTIYF.

The chain is built from TRBV10-2 and TRBJ1-4; TRBD1 might be the D (5 bases). The germline gives CDR1 WSHSY, CDR2 SAAADI. This CDR3 is 15 amino acids long. V was shortened by 6 bases and J by 2 bases, with 13 bases between the two germline ends. Written as DNA, the CDR3 is TGCGCCAGCAGCCAGGGTTCTGCTACTAATGAAAAACTGTTTTTT. Translating gives CASSQGSATNEKLFF.

As for this clone: Because the CDR3's place on the DNA is in doubt, the DNA is left out and the CDR3 is given as listed by TCRdb. The chain couples TRBV5-1 to TRBJ2-7; the D segment call TRBD1 is taken from the table without a DNA check. The length of the CDR3 is 15 amino acids, counting both ends. The germline CDR1 and CDR2 sequences are SGHRS and YFSETQ. This CDR3 is CASSFGPGDAYEQYF.

The chain is built from TRBV5-1 and TRBJ2-1; D perhaps matches TRBD1 (5 bases). The CDR3 is 15 residues long. The V gene's germline CDR1 is SGHRS and CDR2 YFSETQ. V was shortened by 4 bases and J by 0 bases, with 11 bases between the two germline ends. CDR3 region: CASSVTGSSYNEQFF. The CDR3 DNA reads as TGCGCCAGCAGCGTAACAGGAAGCTCCTACAATGAGCAGTTCTTC.

This chain uses TRBV6-6 with TRBJ2-2, with 10 bases matching TRBD1. V lost 6 bases to trimming and J lost 5 bases; unmatched junction nucleotides: 6. CDR3 length: 15 residues. Germline V lookup: CDR1 MNHNY, CDR2 SVGAGI (reference sequence). This CDR3 reads CASSGDRGRTGELFF. The CDR3 DNA reads TGTGCCAGCAGCGGGGACAGGGGTCGGACCGGGGAGCTGTTTTTT.

This chain connects TRBV28 to TRBJ2-7; 11 nucleotides agree with TRBD2. The CDR3 length is 17 residues. The V and J ends lost 7 bases and 3 bases, in that order; junction bases with no gene match: 14. CDR1 and CDR2 from the germline V gene are MDHEN and SYDVKM. The CDR3 DNA reads TGTGCCAGCACTGGACAGGGGTTAGCGGGAGGGAACTACGAGCAGTACTTC. It specifies CASTGQGLAGGNYEQYF.

The V and J genes are TRBV19 and TRBJ2-7, with 10 bases identical to TRBD2. Unmatched junction bases numbered 5, after V lost 4 bases and J lost 2 bases. This CDR3 contains 15 residues. Germline CDR1 is LNHDA and CDR2 is SQIVND (reference sequence). The CDR3 nucleotides are TGTGCCAGTAGTAGCCGGACTAGCGGAACCTACGAGCAGTACTTC. Translating gives CASSSRTSGTYEQYF.

This chain joins TRBV10-2 and TRBJ2-1, with 13 bases fitting TRBD2. V was clipped by 6 bases and J by 8 bases; unmatched bases: 7. This CDR3 region has 15 residues. Germline V lookup: CDR1 WSHSY, CDR2 SAAADI. For the CDR3, the DNA is TGCGCCAGCAGAGAGGGACTAGCGGGGCCCTATGAGCAGTTCTTC. This translates into CASREGLAGPYEQFF.

The chain recombines TRBV19 with TRBJ2-2; TRBD2 aligns across 8 bases. Germline V lookup: CDR1 LNHDA, CDR2 SQIVND (reference sequence). J was trimmed by 10 bases and V by 2 bases; bases with no gene match: 18. The CDR3 is made up of 18 amino acids. CDR3 region: CASSIIRASGLQTPELFF. The CDR3 nucleotides are TGTGCCAGTAGTATAATACGGGCTAGCGGGCTTCAAACCCCGGAGCTGTTTTTT.

The chain has TRBV6-6 and TRBJ1-6, with D possibly TRBD1 on 6 matching bases. Germline CDR1 is MNHNY and CDR2 is SVGAGI (reference sequence). The ends were cut back, 4 bases at V and 7 bases at J, with 11 bases in the middle. The CDR3 contains 14 residues. CDR3 region: CASSSGQPNSPLHF. CDR3 in DNA: TGTGCCAGCAGTTCCGGACAGCCGAATTCACCCCTCCACTTT.